This entry concerns a single T cell receptor (beta chain). The V gene end was trimmed by 7 bases and the J gene end by 8 bases; junction bases not matched to a gene: 16. This CDR3 spans 16 amino acids. Germline values: CDR1 MDHEN, CDR2 SYDVKM. Sequencing used immunoSEQ multiplex PCR; TCRdb keeps in-frame clones, though not all of them. This table holds 130,000 or so clones, 88% found once. The sample comes from a study of blood T cell repertoires in COVID-19. Study details: Researchers got acute and convalescent COVID-19 samples from the United States, Italy and Spain. PBMCs, B-cell-depleted T cells, or T cells provided the cDNA or gDNA that made up the material.

The TCR comes from a man aged 60-69 years with active or convalescent COVID-19. V usage is TRBV28 and J usage is TRBJ2-1, with 8 bases fitting TRBD1. The specimen was peripheral blood. The CDR3 nucleotides are TGTGCCAGCACCTATGGGTATCGGACAGGGATCTATGAGCAGTTCTTC. Its protein is CASTYGYRTGIYEQFF.